This TCR beta chain came from a study of T cell repertoires in cytomegalovirus infection. Study overall: Indications came from public TCR beta signatures; they pointed to CMV infection and to a matching HLA type. Study-wide points: Within the response measured ex vivo, HLA-C-restricted CMV-specific TCR beta clonotypes were dominant. The cumulative frequency of public TCR beta families identified carriers of CMV plus the relevant HLA.

The germline CDR1 and CDR2 sequences are DFQATT and SNEGSKA (reference sequence). V gave up 0 bases and J gave up 7 bases; unmatched junction bases: 10. The CDR3 runs to 16 residues. This clonotype has just a few counts. Its specificity is not known. TCRdb re-called the reads through MiXCR, storing one row per CDR3 protein. The table records hundreds of thousands of distinct CDR3 sequences, over 7.5% of them present only once. What was sequenced was PBMCs. The gene calls are TRBV20-1 and TRBJ2-2; 8 bases fit TRBD2. This sequence was found in a human donor in good health (CMV status not recorded). Some clones in this sample may be carry-over from other donors' samples. The CDR3 sequence: CSARDSRGGQGGELFF. The CDR3 DNA reads TGCAGTGCTAGAGATTCCCGGGGGGGGCAGGGCGGGGAGCTGTTTTTT.